These T cell receptor beta chains were read from a single sample in a study of blood T cells in healthy people across ages. Each CDR3 protein is one row after TCRdb ran MiXCR on the 5' RACE reads. Altogether around 1,900,000 distinct CDR3 sequences are present, 39% being singletons, with the ten largest covering 23%. Sample: blood. The receptors stem from a human donor in good health. The CDR3 runs from the conserved cysteine through the conserved F or W. D genes are given only for firm matches. Where a row states a size, it is once, few, many or the class of an expanded clone; other rows omit it.

v_gene	len	j_gene	abundance	d_gene	CDR3nt	CDR3aa
TRBV29-1	11	TRBJ1-1	once	NA	TGCAGCGTTGCTCGACTCACTGAAGCTTTCTTT	CSVARLTEAFF
TRBV4-3	15	TRBJ2-7	few	TRBD2	TGCGCCAGCAGCCAAGACTGGACTAGTTACGGGGAGCAGTACTTC	CASSQDWTSYGEQYF
TRBV20-1	14	TRBJ1-4	few	TRBD1	TGCAGTGCTAGCAGGGGGCGCCAAGCTGAAAAACTGTTTTTT	CSASRGRQAEKLFF
TRBV7-2	18	TRBJ1-2	NA	TRBD1	TGTGCCAGCAGCCTACGACCCGGGACAGGGGCGGTTAACTATGGCTACACCTTC	CASSLRPGTGAVNYGYTF
TRBV28	14	TRBJ2-5	NA	NA	TGTGCCAGCAACCCTTCCTTGGGAAGGGAGACCCAGTACTTC	CASNPSLGRETQYF
TRBV20-1	16	TRBJ2-7	NA	NA	TGCAGTGCTACCGATTGGGCGGACACTGCTACAGACGAGCAGTACTTC	CSATDWADTATDEQYF
TRBV5-1	15	TRBJ1-5	NA	NA	TGCGCCAGCAGCTTAGTTTCTGGGATTGGGCAGCCCCAGCATTTT	CASSLVSGIGQPQHF
TRBV5-6	15	TRBJ2-7	NA	TRBD1	TGTGCCAGCAGCTTGAAGGGGGCAGCGACCTACGAGCAGTACTTC	CASSLKGAATYEQYF
TRBV12-3/TRBV12-4	12	TRBJ1-6	NA	NA	TGTGCCAGCAGTTTGCGGTTTTCACCCCTCCACTTT	CASSLRFSPLHF
TRBV5-1	14	TRBJ2-7	few	NA	TGCGCCAGCAGCCCTTGGGACACCAACTACGAGCAGTACTTC	CASSPWDTNYEQYF
TRBV7-8	16	TRBJ1-1	NA	NA	TGTGCCAGCAGCTTAGCCTTTCAGACCCCCTTAACTGAAGCTTTCTTT	CASSLAFQTPLTEAFF
TRBV9	16	TRBJ2-7	once	NA	TGTGCCAGCAGCGTAGAAGGTGAGGGGCGAGAATACTTACAGTACTTC	CASSVEGEGREYLQYF
TRBV6-5	16	TRBJ2-1	few	TRBD1	TGTGCCAGCAGCTTTACGTCAGCCACAGGGGGCTATGAGCAGTTCTTC	CASSFTSATGGYEQFF
TRBV5-1	16	TRBJ2-7	NA	TRBD1	TGCGCCAGCAGCCTCAAGGGAACAGGGGGGTCCCACGAGCAGTACTTC	CASSLKGTGGSHEQYF
TRBV4-2	15	TRBJ2-4	NA	TRBD2	TGTGCCAGCAGCCACACGGGGGGATCCAAAAACATTCAGTACTTC	CASSHTGGSKNIQYF
TRBV5-1	13	TRBJ2-7	few	NA	TGCGCCAGCAGCTTGCAGGGGATGTACGAGCAGTACTTC	CASSLQGMYEQYF
TRBV7-9	15	TRBJ2-3	NA	NA	TGTGCCAGCGCCCCCCAGGAAAGGTGCACAGATACGCAGTATTTT	CASAPQERCTDTQYF
TRBV6-2/TRBV6-3	17	TRBJ1-1	NA	NA	TGTGCCAGCAGCAAGACAACTCCCGGGACACCGAACACTGAAGCTTTCTTT	CASSKTTPGTPNTEAFF
TRBV5-1	14	TRBJ2-5	NA	NA	TGCGCCAGCAGCGCGGGACGCCCTGGGGAGACCCAGTACTTC	CASSAGRPGETQYF
TRBV5-1	15	TRBJ1-2	NA	NA	TGCGCCAGCAGCCCTAAGGAGGGATCTAACTATGGCTACACCTTC	CASSPKEGSNYGYTF
TRBV7-9	15	TRBJ2-6	few	NA	TGTGCCAGCAGCCGGGGGGCATCTGGGGCCAACGTCCTGACTTTC	CASSRGASGANVLTF
TRBV13	14	TRBJ2-7	NA	TRBD1	TGTGCCAGCAGCTTAGAGGGACAGTCCTACGAGCAGTACTTC	CASSLEGQSYEQYF
TRBV28	14	TRBJ2-5	NA	NA	TGTGCCAGCAGTTTTAGAAGCCTACAAGAGACCCAGTACTTC	CASSFRSLQETQYF
TRBV10-3	14	TRBJ1-2	few	NA	TGTGCCATCAGTGAGGCAGGGCCCAGCTATGGCTACACCTTC	CAISEAGPSYGYTF
TRBV6-1	15	TRBJ1-1	NA	TRBD1	TGTGCCAGCAGGCTCCGGGACAGGCCGAACACTGAAGCTTTCTTT	CASRLRDRPNTEAFF
TRBV4-1	14	TRBJ2-7	NA	NA	TGCGCCAGCAGCCAAATAGGGAATTCCTACGAGCAGTACTTC	CASSQIGNSYEQYF
TRBV6-2/TRBV6-3	18	TRBJ2-1	few	NA	TGTGCCAGCAGTTACTCGAGCATGGTTCGGGGGCCGAACAATGAGCAGTTCTTC	CASSYSSMVRGPNNEQFF
TRBV6-5	16	TRBJ2-5	NA	TRBD1	TGTGCCAGCAGTTACCTACAGGGGTCAGGGGAGCAGACCCAGTACTTC	CASSYLQGSGEQTQYF
TRBV7-2	16	TRBJ2-3	NA	TRBD1	TGTGTCAGCAGCCCCCCACCTACAGGGGGTGGGGATACGCAGTATTTT	CVSSPPPTGGGDTQYF
TRBV20-1	15	TRBJ2-2	NA	TRBD1	TGCAGTGCTAGATCCCTCCACAGGACAGGCGGGGAGCTGTTTTTT	CSARSLHRTGGELFF
TRBV7-9	17	TRBJ2-5	NA	NA	TGTGCCAGCAGCTTAGCACGGGGTACAGGGTATCCGGAGACCCAGTACTTC	CASSLARGTGYPETQYF
TRBV4-2	14	TRBJ2-3	few	NA	TGTGCCAGCAGCACCCGACAGGGAGGAGATACGCAGTATTTT	CASSTRQGGDTQYF
TRBV7-2	15	TRBJ1-2	NA	NA	TGTGCCAGCACCCCCGGGGGAGGCCGGAACTATGGCTACACCTTC	CASTPGGGRNYGYTF
TRBV6-2/TRBV6-3	14	TRBJ1-6	NA	NA	TGTGCCAGCAGCATAAGGGTTAAAGATTCACCCCTCCACTTT	CASSIRVKDSPLHF
TRBV10-3	15	TRBJ2-3	few	NA	TGTGCCATCAGTGAGTCTACGGGGAGGCCTGATACGCAGTATTTT	CAISESTGRPDTQYF
TRBV6-1	16	TRBJ1-5	few	NA	TGTGCCAGCAGTGAAGTAGGGGTTCAGGTAATTCGGCCCCAGCATTTT	CASSEVGVQVIRPQHF
TRBV4-3	15	TRBJ1-2	once	TRBD1	TGCGCCAGCAGCCAAGACGTGGGACAGCACTATGGTTACACCTTC	CASSQDVGQHYGYTF
TRBV4-3	14	TRBJ2-3	NA	NA	TGCGCCAGCAGCCAAGATCCCCCGTGGGATACGCAGTATTTT	CASSQDPPWDTQYF
TRBV29-1	14	TRBJ2-7	NA	TRBD1	TGCAGCGTTGAGGGTGCAGGGGGTGCCTACGAGCAGTACTTC	CSVEGAGGAYEQYF
TRBV7-9	15	TRBJ1-1	NA	TRBD1	TGTGCCAGCAGCCCAACCCCTACAGGGGAAACTGAAGCTTTCTTT	CASSPTPTGETEAFF
TRBV20-1	14	TRBJ1-1	NA	TRBD1	TGCAGTGCCGAGCAGGGGGGGGCGGTCACTGAAGCTTTCTTT	CSAEQGGAVTEAFF
TRBV5-6	17	TRBJ2-1	many	TRBD1	TGTGCCAGCAGCTTGATGATTTTGGGACAGGGCGACAATGAGCAGTTCTTC	CASSLMILGQGDNEQFF
TRBV4-3	16	TRBJ2-3	NA	TRBD2	TGCGCCAGCAAGGGTCGTTCAGCGGGGGGTGCAGATACGCAGTATTTT	CASKGRSAGGADTQYF
TRBV12-5	14	TRBJ2-1	NA	NA	TGTGCTAGTGGTTTGGTACCCGGGTTACATGAGCAGTTCTTC	CASGLVPGLHEQFF
TRBV7-9	14	TRBJ2-7	NA	NA	TGTGCCAGCAGCTTCCCAGGGGCGACCTACGAGCAGTACTTC	CASSFPGATYEQYF
TRBV3-1	13	TRBJ1-5	NA	NA	TGTGCCAGCAGCCAACAGATAAATCAGCCCCAGCATTTT	CASSQQINQPQHF
TRBV6-2/TRBV6-3	15	TRBJ1-2	few	NA	TGTGCCAGCAGGCCGTCTGGACAGCAGATTTCTGGCTACACCTTC	CASRPSGQQISGYTF
TRBV2	15	TRBJ2-1	few	TRBD1	TGTGCCAGCAGTTACCCGGGACAGCCAATAAATGAGCAGTTCTTC	CASSYPGQPINEQFF
TRBV18	16	TRBJ1-3	NA	NA	TGTGCCAGCTCACCAGCTCCGGGGGCCTCTGGAAACACCATATATTTT	CASSPAPGASGNTIYF
TRBV10-3	14	TRBJ1-2	NA	NA	TGTGCCGCCCTAAGGGTTGGACAGAACTATGGCTACACCTTC	CAALRVGQNYGYTF
TRBV11-1	13	TRBJ2-7	NA	NA	TGTGCCAGCAGCAACTGGGGTTCTCACGAGCAGTACTTC	CASSNWGSHEQYF
TRBV20-1	13	TRBJ1-1	NA	TRBD1	TGCAGTACCGACAGGGTTGGTTCGATGAGGGCTTTCTTT	CSTDRVGSMRAFF
TRBV4-1	13	TRBJ2-7	NA	NA	TGCGCCAGCAGCCAAGATATCCTCTACGAGCAGTACTTC	CASSQDILYEQYF
TRBV6-2/TRBV6-3	15	TRBJ2-4	NA	NA	TGTGCCAGCATAGACTCCGACCTAGCCAAAAACATTCAGTACTTC	CASIDSDLAKNIQYF